The rows below give T cell receptor beta chains drawn from one sample of a study of cytomegalovirus exposure and HLA in healthy donors. Here immunoSEQ multiplex PCR was the method, and the copy in TCRdb shows in-frame clones only, minus some. The table records 200,000 to 250,000 clones, around four fifths of them present only once. Sequencing was performed on PBMCs. Receptors originate from a boy aged 2 to 10 in good health and CMV-seronegative. Both conserved end residues are part of each CDR3. Fields, in order: CDR3 DNA, CDR3 protein, clone size, D gene, V gene, J gene. The D gene is left open where the match is weak. Size is stated for part of the rows, as once, few or many counts, or as a class when the clone is expanded.

CDR3 DNA: TGTGCCAGCAGCTTAAGGAGCGAGACCCAGTACTTC; CDR3 protein: CASSLRSETQYF; clone size: -; D gene: -; V gene: TRBV13; J gene: TRBJ2-5
CDR3 DNA: TGTGCCAGCAGCTTGGAGGGGACTTCCACAGATACGCAGTATTTT; CDR3 protein: CASSLEGTSTDTQYF; clone size: -; D gene: -; V gene: TRBV5-4; J gene: TRBJ2-3
CDR3 DNA: TGTGCCAGCAGCTTCGGTCGGGGATTGGGCTACGAGCAGTACTTC; CDR3 protein: CASSFGRGLGYEQYF; clone size: once; D gene: -; V gene: TRBV11-2; J gene: TRBJ2-7
CDR3 DNA: TGCGCCAGCAGCCAAGCAGAGCGCTCCTACAATGAGCAGTTCTTC; CDR3 protein: CASSQAERSYNEQFF; clone size: few; D gene: -; V gene: TRBV5-1; J gene: TRBJ2-1
CDR3 DNA: TGTGCCAGCAGTCCAGGGGGCGAGGTTGGTGGCTACACCTTC; CDR3 protein: CASSPGGEVGGYTF; clone size: -; D gene: TRBD1; V gene: TRBV2; J gene: TRBJ1-2
CDR3 DNA: TGTGCCAGCAGTTTCAAATATACAGGGCAGGGGGAGCAGTACTTC; CDR3 protein: CASSFKYTGQGEQYF; clone size: -; D gene: -; V gene: TRBV27; J gene: TRBJ2-7
CDR3 DNA: TGTGCCAGCAGCTCGGGGACTAGCGGGAGGGCCGGGGAGCTGTTTTTT; CDR3 protein: CASSSGTSGRAGELFF; clone size: -; D gene: TRBD2; V gene: TRBV5-5; J gene: TRBJ2-2
CDR3 DNA: TGCAGCGCCCGAGCCCCAATGGCCGGGGACACTGAAGCTTTCTTT; CDR3 protein: CSARAPMAGDTEAFF; clone size: -; D gene: -; V gene: TRBV29-1; J gene: TRBJ1-1
CDR3 DNA: TGTGCCAGCAGCTTAGGAACGCAGACAGGGGGGATGGACACTGAAGCTTTCTTT; CDR3 protein: CASSLGTQTGGMDTEAFF; clone size: -; D gene: TRBD1; V gene: TRBV7-9; J gene: TRBJ1-1
CDR3 DNA: TGTGCCAGCAGCCTCCGAGAAGCGCAGTATTTT; CDR3 protein: CASSLREAQYF; clone size: -; D gene: -; V gene: TRBV11-3; J gene: TRBJ2-3
CDR3 DNA: TGTGCCAGTAGTAAGGGACAGAATTATCAGCCCCAGCATTTT; CDR3 protein: CASSKGQNYQPQHF; clone size: -; D gene: TRBD1; V gene: TRBV19; J gene: TRBJ1-5
CDR3 DNA: TGTGCCAGCAGCCCCCCGGCGGATAATGAAAAACTGTTTTTT; CDR3 protein: CASSPPADNEKLFF; clone size: -; D gene: -; V gene: TRBV7-9; J gene: TRBJ1-4
CDR3 DNA: TGTGCCAGCACGGAGGGGCGGGAATGGGATACGCAGTATTTT; CDR3 protein: CASTEGREWDTQYF; clone size: few; D gene: -; V gene: TRBV13; J gene: TRBJ2-3
CDR3 DNA: TGTGCCACCAGCAGAGATTCCCCCTACGAGCGGCCGTCCTACGAGCAGTACTTC; CDR3 protein: CATSRDSPYERPSYEQYF; clone size: -; D gene: -; V gene: TRBV15; J gene: TRBJ2-7
CDR3 DNA: TGTGCCAGCAGCTCTCAGGGGAAGAACACTGAAGCTTTCTTT; CDR3 protein: CASSSQGKNTEAFF; clone size: few; D gene: -; V gene: TRBV5-6; J gene: TRBJ1-1
CDR3 DNA: TGTGCCAGCGCAAAGGGCAGGGACTTAGTTTACAATGAGCAGTTCTTC; CDR3 protein: CASAKGRDLVYNEQFF; clone size: once; D gene: -; V gene: TRBV7-2; J gene: TRBJ2-1
CDR3 DNA: TGTGCCAGCAGCGAGACAGGTTATGGCTACACCTTC; CDR3 protein: CASSETGYGYTF; clone size: -; D gene: -; V gene: TRBV7-6; J gene: TRBJ1-2
CDR3 DNA: TGTGCCAGCAGTGAAGATCCAGGGTCCTCCACTGAAGCTTTCTTT; CDR3 protein: CASSEDPGSSTEAFF; clone size: -; D gene: -; V gene: TRBV6-4; J gene: TRBJ1-1
CDR3 DNA: TGTGCCAGCAGCTTAGATGACAGGGGGCCCTACGAGCAGTACTTC; CDR3 protein: CASSLDDRGPYEQYF; clone size: -; D gene: TRBD1; V gene: TRBV5-4; J gene: TRBJ2-7
CDR3 DNA: TGTGCCAGCAGCTTCGACAGGGCCTCTCCCTACGAGCAGTACTTC; CDR3 protein: CASSFDRASPYEQYF; clone size: -; D gene: TRBD1; V gene: TRBV7-3; J gene: TRBJ2-7
CDR3 DNA: TGTGCCAGCAGTGAGCCGACAGGTAATCAGCCCCAGCATTTT; CDR3 protein: CASSEPTGNQPQHF; clone size: few; D gene: -; V gene: TRBV6-1; J gene: TRBJ1-5
CDR3 DNA: TGTGCCAGCAGCTTGAGACTAGCGGCTAGCACAGATACGCAGTATTTT; CDR3 protein: CASSLRLAASTDTQYF; clone size: once; D gene: TRBD2; V gene: TRBV5-8; J gene: TRBJ2-3
CDR3 DNA: TGTGCCAGCAGCCCCTTAGATCCGAACACTGAAGCTTTCTTT; CDR3 protein: CASSPLDPNTEAFF; clone size: -; D gene: -; V gene: TRBV27; J gene: TRBJ1-1
CDR3 DNA: TGTGCCTGGGACGACACGAACGCTAACTATGGCTACACCTTC; CDR3 protein: CAWDDTNANYGYTF; clone size: -; D gene: -; V gene: TRBV30; J gene: TRBJ1-2
CDR3 DNA: TGTGCCATCAGTAATAGGGGGGGGGACTACGAGCAGTACTTC; CDR3 protein: CAISNRGGDYEQYF; clone size: -; D gene: -; V gene: TRBV10-3; J gene: TRBJ2-7
CDR3 DNA: TGTGCCAGCAGGTCACAGGGGCGGCCCCAGCATTTT; CDR3 protein: CASRSQGRPQHF; clone size: -; D gene: TRBD1; V gene: TRBV27; J gene: TRBJ1-5
CDR3 DNA: TGCGCCAGCAGCCCGGGACAGATTGGAGGGTGCGAGCAGTACTTC; CDR3 protein: CASSPGQIGGCEQYF; clone size: -; D gene: -; V gene: TRBV5-1; J gene: TRBJ2-7
CDR3 DNA: TGTGCCTGGAGTCCCCGACTAGCCCCCGAAGAGACCCAGTACTTC; CDR3 protein: CAWSPRLAPEETQYF; clone size: once; D gene: TRBD2; V gene: TRBV30; J gene: TRBJ2-5
CDR3 DNA: TGTGCCAGCAGCTTAGGGACGGGAGATAATTCACCCCTCCACTTT; CDR3 protein: CASSLGTGDNSPLHF; clone size: -; D gene: -; V gene: TRBV11-2; J gene: TRBJ1-6
CDR3 DNA: TGTGCCAGCAGTGACTCCGTAGCGGGAGGGTTAGATACGCAGTATTTT; CDR3 protein: CASSDSVAGGLDTQYF; clone size: -; D gene: TRBD2; V gene: TRBV6-4; J gene: TRBJ2-3
CDR3 DNA: TGTGCCAGCACCGGGACAGGGTCAAGGACTGAAGCTTTCTTT; CDR3 protein: CASTGTGSRTEAFF; clone size: -; D gene: TRBD1; V gene: TRBV6-1; J gene: TRBJ1-1
CDR3 DNA: TGTGCCAGCAGAGAACAGGGGTGGGATCAGCCCCAGCATTTT; CDR3 protein: CASREQGWDQPQHF; clone size: -; D gene: TRBD1; V gene: TRBV6-1; J gene: TRBJ1-5
CDR3 DNA: TGTGCCAGCTCACCACAAAGGGGTGAAAAACTGTTTTTT; CDR3 protein: CASSPQRGEKLFF; clone size: -; D gene: -; V gene: TRBV18; J gene: TRBJ1-4
CDR3 DNA: TGTGCCAGCAGTCCAGGGAGGGGGAAGGGAAACATTCAGTACTTC; CDR3 protein: CASSPGRGKGNIQYF; clone size: -; D gene: -; V gene: TRBV7-9; J gene: TRBJ2-4
CDR3 DNA: TGCGCCAGCAGCTTTGGGACAGCCGGTAATTCACCCCTCCACTTT; CDR3 protein: CASSFGTAGNSPLHF; clone size: -; D gene: TRBD1; V gene: TRBV5-1; J gene: TRBJ1-6
CDR3 DNA: TGTGCCAGCAGCTTCGGGGGGACGGCGAGCTCCTACAATGAGCAGTTCTTC; CDR3 protein: CASSFGGTASSYNEQFF; clone size: -; D gene: TRBD2; V gene: TRBV13; J gene: TRBJ2-1
CDR3 DNA: TGTGCCAGCAGAAGAGCGGGGGGCACAGATACGCAGTATTTT; CDR3 protein: CASRRAGGTDTQYF; clone size: -; D gene: TRBD2; V gene: TRBV2; J gene: TRBJ2-3